One sample yielded the 7 T cell receptor beta chains listed below, sequenced in a study of shared clonotypes between healthy human individuals. Sequenced by immunoSEQ multiplex PCR; TCRdb stores in-frame clones only, minus some. The sample yields about 820,000 clones, almost 95% seen once. CD45RO-negative cells were positively selected for CCR7, leaving out terminally differentiated effector memory CD45RA+ cells. Source material: naive CD8+ T cells sorted from blood. The receptors shown here come from a man younger than 40 in good health.

J is TRBJ2-1 and V is TRBV19, with D tentatively TRBD2 (5 bases). The CDR3 consists of 15 residues. Trimming cost V 7 bases and J 0 bases, with 13 bases left between them. Germline assignment: CDR1 LNHDA and CDR2 SQIVND (reference sequence). CDR3 amino acids: CASTSSAYSYNEQFF. In nucleotides, the CDR3 is TGTGCCAGTACTAGCTCTGCATACTCCTACAATGAGCAGTTCTTC.

DNA for the CDR3: TGTGCCAGTATCCAGGGGGCGAGGGACACTGAAGCTTTCTTT. Its translation is CASIQGARDTEAFF. This chain joins TRBV19 and TRBJ1-1, with 8 nucleotides matching TRBD1. V lost 7 bases and J lost 3; bases outside the gene matches: 7. The CDR3 spans 14 residues. Germline assignment: CDR1 LNHDA and CDR2 SQIVND (reference sequence).

This clone was detected once. The gene calls are TRBV14 and TRBJ1-1, with D perhaps TRBD1 (5 bases). Per the germline V gene, CDR1 is SGHDN and CDR2 is FVKESK. This CDR3 spans 13 amino acids. The V gene lost 7 bases and the J gene lost 7 bases, with 16 bases spanning the gap. CDR3 nucleotide sequence: TGTGCCAGCAACCTCTGGGGGTTCGGTGAAGCTTTCTTT. Protein product: CASNLWGFGEAFF.

The V call is TRBV28, the J call TRBJ1-2, with 7 bases identical to TRBD1. The CDR3 has 15 residues. Trimming removed 3 bases from V and 6 bases from J; junction bases left unmatched: 10. Germline V gives CDR1 MDHEN, CDR2 SYDVKM. The DNA of the CDR3 is TGTGCCAGCAGTTTTTCGACAGGGACACGCGATGGCTACACCTTC. Translation: CASSFSTGTRDGYTF.

The chain employs TRBV7-9 and TRBJ2-1; TRBD2 aligns across 13 bases. The CDR3 spans 15 residues. V was clipped by 5 bases and J by 9 bases; unmatched bases: 7. Germline-derived CDR1 and CDR2 are SEHNR and FQNEAQ (reference sequence). CDR3 in DNA: TGTGCCAGCAGCCCGGGACTAGCGGGGCGGATTGAGCAGTTCTTC. Protein: CASSPGLAGRIEQFF.

The chain links TRBV7-8 to TRBJ2-1; D gene unclear. V lost 1 base to trimming and J lost 0 bases, with 10 bases between them. CDR3 length equals 16 residues. Germline CDR1 SGHVS, CDR2 FQNEAQ. CDR3 nucleotides: TGTGCCAGCAGCTTAGAAGGACCCTACTCCTACAATGAGCAGTTCTTC. Translated, it gives CASSLEGPYSYNEQFF. The variable domain in full, with the rest retrieved from reference TRBV7-8 and TRBJ2-1, is GAGVSQSPRYKVAKRGQDVALRCDPISGHVSLFWYQQALGQGPEFLTYFQNEAQLDKSGLPSDRFFAERPEGSVSTLKIQRTQQEDSAVYLCASSLEGPYSYNEQFFGPGTRLTVL.

The rearrangement links TRBV5-5 to TRBJ2-5; D perhaps matches TRBD2 (6 bases). The end of the DNA fits TRBJ2-7 better, so the J call may be wrong. CDR1 is SGHKS and CDR2 is YYEKEE in the germline V gene (reference sequence). There are 16 residues in the CDR3. The CDR3 is CASSLDLAYFGYEQYF. CDR3 bases: TGTGCCAGCAGCTTGGACCTAGCGTACTTCGGGTACGAGCAGTACTTC.